Each of the 27 T cell receptor beta chains below was sequenced from the same sample in a study of CD8+ T cells in alopecia areata. Sequencing used cDNA as its template, made by extracting RNA and reverse transcribing it. Libraries were prepared by immunoSEQ multiplex PCR; TCRdb keeps only in-frame clonotypes and omits some of them. The sample carries some 160,000 clones, about two thirds recorded once. Specimen: CD8+ T cells sorted from blood. These receptor sequences come from a human donor in good health.

V usage is TRBV19 and J usage is TRBJ2-1; a possible D gene is TRBD2 (5 bases). With 6 bases removed from V and 3 bases from J, the gap between germline ends came to 15 bases. Germline assignment: CDR1 LNHDA and CDR2 SQIVND (reference sequence). This CDR3 is built from 15 residues. The CDR3 region has the DNA TGTGCCAGTAGCGTAGATGGGAGTAGCTACAATGAGCAGTTCTTC. Translating gives CASSVDGSSYNEQFF.

This rearrangement joins TRBV5-6 to TRBJ2-7; no clear D gene. The germline V and J ends were trimmed by 5 bases and 3 bases, with 6 bases remaining between them. Germline assignment: CDR1 SGHDT and CDR2 YYEEEE. The CDR3 totals 11 residues. The CDR3 nucleotides read TGTGCCAGCAGTATTTACTACGAGCAGTACTTC. This gives the protein CASSIYYEQYF.

This clone showed up just a few times. This rearrangement joins TRBV14 to TRBJ1-1, with D possibly being TRBD1 (6 bases). Trimming cost V 6 bases and J 5 bases, with 16 bases left between them. Germline V lookup: CDR1 SGHDN, CDR2 FVKESK. This CDR3 is 14 amino acids long. The CDR3 loop is CASRPGTGATEAFF. The CDR3 region has the DNA TGTGCCAGCAGACCAGGTACGGGGGCAACTGAAGCTTTCTTT.

This sequence joins TRBV25-1 and TRBJ2-7; 11 bases fit TRBD1. The V and J ends lost 7 bases and 0 bases, in that order; junction bases with no gene match: 5. The CDR3 is 15 residues long. Germline V CDR1 and CDR2: MGHDK, SYGVNS. This chain's CDR3 is CASTLGQGVSYEQYF. The DNA for the CDR3 is TGTGCCAGCACCCTGGGACAGGGGGTCTCCTACGAGCAGTACTTC.

This clone was seen only a few times. This rearrangement joins TRBV6-5 to TRBJ2-5; D is unclear. The germline CDR1 and CDR2 sequences are MNHEY and SVGAGI. This CDR3 comprises 13 residues. V lost 0 bases and J 5 bases, leaving 7 bases between the germline ends. The CDR3 spells CASSYSDAETQYF. CDR3 DNA sequence: TGTGCCAGCAGTTACTCGGACGCGGAGACCCAGTACTTC.

This clone was counted at least ten times. Within the sample, other DNA sequences also encode this same CDR3. The chain couples TRBV2 to TRBJ2-7, with 7 bases aligning to TRBD1. V shed 8 bases, J shed 0 bases, and the junction held 1 base outside the gene matches. Germline V gene lookup returns CDR1 SNHLY and CDR2 FYNNEI. CDR3 size: 12 residues. The CDR3 region has the DNA TGTGCCAGCTCAGGGGGCTCCTACGAGCAGTACTTC. It translates to CASSGGSYEQYF.

A few counts support this clone. The gene calls are TRBV29-1 and TRBJ2-3, with 8 bases aligning to TRBD2. V trimming: 5 bases; J trimming: 0 bases; junction bases outside the gene matches: 25. Germline assignment: CDR1 SQVTM and CDR2 ANQGSEA. This CDR3 region has 21 residues. The CDR3 sequence is CSVYAPGLEEYGPTSTDTQYF. The CDR3, as DNA: TGCAGCGTTTACGCGCCGGGACTAGAGGAATATGGGCCTACTAGCACAGATACGCAGTATTTT.

The chain employs TRBV27 and TRBJ1-1; D may be TRBD1 (5 bases). Trimming took 6 bases from V and 4 from J, leaving 12 bases between them. Germline V CDR1 and CDR2: MNHEY, SMNVEV (reference sequence). The CDR3 contains 13 residues. The CDR3 bases are TGTGCCAGCAGACAACAGGTGGGCACTGAAGCTTTCTTT. Residues: CASRQQVGTEAFF.

The chain links TRBV5-1 to TRBJ2-3; D remains ambiguous. V shed 6 bases and J shed 6 bases, with 8 bases lying between them. Germline lookup yields CDR1 SGHRS and CDR2 YFSETQ. The length of the CDR3 is 11 residues. CDR3 bases: TGCGCCAGCACCGCTCAGGATACGCAGTATTTT. Protein product: CASTAQDTQYF.

This chain joins TRBV5-8 and TRBJ2-3; 13 bases align to TRBD2. This CDR3 comprises 18 residues. The junction had 8 bases not matched to a gene; V was cut back by 0 bases and J by 4 bases. Germline CDR1 and CDR2: SGHTS and YDEGEE. The CDR3 reads CASSLGTSGRVYADTQYF. CDR3 nucleotides: TGTGCCAGCAGCTTGGGGACTAGCGGGAGAGTGTATGCAGATACGCAGTATTTT.

This clone appeared a few times. The CDR3 loop is CASSVGRLAGDYNEQFF. The CDR3 coding sequence is TGTGCCAGCAGCGTAGGACGCCTAGCGGGAGATTACAATGAGCAGTTCTTC. The chain links TRBV9 to TRBJ2-1, with TRBD2 matching 10 bases. This CDR3 region has 17 residues. Germline V gene data show CDR1 as SGDLS and CDR2 as YYNGEE. Trimming at V came to 0 bases and at J to 4 bases, leaving 7 bases not matched to a gene.

The V and J genes are TRBV27 and TRBJ2-7; the D is unclear. The CDR3 length is 13 residues. Germline V gene data show CDR1 as MNHEY and CDR2 as SMNVEV (reference sequence). Trimming pared 6 bases from V and 5 bases from J, leaving 14 bases between. In DNA, the CDR3 is TGTGCCAGCAGCGCGTCTCGGGTGAACGAGCAGTACTTC. Translation: CASSASRVNEQYF.

The chain employs TRBV30 and TRBJ2-7, with no clear D. Germline CDR1 is GTSNPN and CDR2 is SVGIG (reference sequence). V was trimmed by 3 bases and J by 2 bases, leaving 11 bases between them. This CDR3 has 13 residues. The CDR3 protein is CAWRIGYAYEQYF. CDR3 in DNA: TGTGCCTGGAGGATCGGGTACGCCTACGAGCAGTACTTC. The full variable domain, rest sourced from reference TRBV30 and TRBJ2-7, is SQTIHQWPATLVQPVGSPLSLECTVEGTSNPNLYWYRQAAGRGLQLLFYSVGIGQISSEVPQNLSASRPQDRQFILSSKKLLLSDSGFYLCAWRIGYAYEQYFGPGTRLTVT.

The J gene is TRBJ2-3, the V gene TRBV27; D is uncertain. The CDR3 contains 15 residues. V was clipped by 1 base and J by 2 bases, with 10 bases between them. Germline V gene data show CDR1 as MNHEY and CDR2 as SMNVEV (reference sequence). The DNA for the CDR3 is TGTGCCAGCAGTTTATTTGCGGTGAACACAGATACGCAGTATTTT. Translation gives CASSLFAVNTDTQYF.

The chain employs TRBV2 and TRBJ2-1; no reliable D call. CDR1 and CDR2 (germline): SNHLY, FYNNEI. The CDR3 length is 10 residues. The V end lost 7 bases, the J end lost 6 bases, and 4 bases lay between the germline ends. Written as DNA, the CDR3 is TGTGCCAGCATCGGCAATGAGCAGTTCTTC. It specifies CASIGNEQFF.

In this sample, this clone turned up a few times. This chain links TRBV28 with TRBJ2-1; D is ambiguous. CDR3 length: 11 amino acids. The ends were cut back, 6 bases at V and 10 bases at J, with 10 bases in the middle. Germline V gives CDR1 MDHEN, CDR2 SYDVKM. CDR3 DNA: TGTGCCAGCAGCCCTACAAGGGAGCAGTTCTTC. Translation gives CASSPTREQFF.

This rearrangement joins TRBV2 to TRBJ2-1; D gene ambiguous. V was trimmed by 6 bases and J by 4 bases, leaving 7 bases between them. This CDR3 is built from 12 residues. Germline V CDR1 and CDR2: SNHLY, FYNNEI. In DNA form, the CDR3 reads TGTGCCAGCAGACAGCTGTACAATGAGCAGTTCTTC. Translation: CASRQLYNEQFF.

This chain connects TRBV27 to TRBJ2-1; a possible D gene is TRBD2 (6 bases). In germline, CDR1 is MNHEY, CDR2 SMNVEV (reference sequence). CDR3 length equals 16 residues. Trimming shortened V by 5 bases and J by 3 bases, and 17 bases separated the two germline ends. CDR3 DNA sequence: TGTGCCAGCAGTCCCACCACGGCGGAGGGCTACAATGAGCAGTTCTTC. Translation gives CASSPTTAEGYNEQFF.

This clone has just a few counts. The V gene is TRBV29-1, the J gene TRBJ2-1; D is unresolved. Germline lookup yields CDR1 SQVTM and CDR2 ANQGSEA. V shed 4 bases and J shed 0 bases, with 7 bases lying between them. This CDR3 has 13 amino acids. CDR3 DNA sequence: TGCAGCGTTGTCCCAAGCTCCTACAATGAGCAGTTCTTC. This codes for CSVVPSSYNEQFF.

This clone has just a few counts. This CDR3 is CSVDGLAGRSYEQYF. The DNA for the CDR3 is TGCAGCGTTGATGGTTTAGCGGGCCGCTCCTACGAGCAGTACTTC. V usage is TRBV29-1 and J usage is TRBJ2-7; 7 nucleotides align to TRBD2. Trimming cost V 3 bases and J 0 bases; bases outside gene matches: 8. The CDR3 loop spans 15 amino acids. Germline V gene sequence: CDR1 SQVTM, CDR2 ANQGSEA.

In its sample, this clone was seen once. The chain employs TRBV5-1 and TRBJ1-2; TRBD1 might be the D (6 bases). CDR1 and CDR2 (germline): SGHRS, YFSETQ. V was trimmed by 6 bases and J by 6 bases, leaving 15 bases between them. The CDR3 sequence is 13 residues long. Here the CDR3 reads CASTGVSLDGYTF. The CDR3 DNA is TGCGCCAGCACAGGGGTTTCGTTGGATGGCTACACCTTC.

V and J are TRBV2 and TRBJ1-2; no definite D call. CDR1 and CDR2 (germline): SNHLY, FYNNEI. Trimming removed 10 bases from V and 0 bases from J, with 6 bases in between. This CDR3 is built from 11 residues. The CDR3 DNA is TGTGCCACTAATGCTAACTATGGCTACACCTTC. Protein: CATNANYGYTF. Looking up the rest from reference TRBV2 and TRBJ1-2 gives the full variable domain: EPEVTQTPSHQVTQMGQEVILRCVPISNHLYFYWYRQILGQKVEFLVSFYNNEISEKSEIFDDQFSVERPDGSNFTLKIRSTKLEDSAMYFCATNANYGYTFGSGTRLTVV.

The rearrangement joins TRBV5-6 to TRBJ2-7; unclear D gene. Germline CDR1 is SGHDT and CDR2 is YYEEEE. This CDR3 is built from 13 residues. V was trimmed by 0 bases and J by 5 bases, leaving 9 bases between them. CDR3 region: CASSLGVSDEQYF. CDR3 sequence (DNA): TGTGCCAGCAGCTTGGGCGTCAGCGACGAGCAGTACTTC.

The rearrangement joins TRBV2 to TRBJ2-7, with 9 bases identical to TRBD1. Germline CDR1 and CDR2: SNHLY and FYNNEI. The junction had 9 bases not matched to a gene; V was cut back by 9 bases and J by 0 bases. The CDR3 sequence is 15 residues long. The CDR3 nucleotides read TGTGCCAGAAGGGACACAGGGGGCGTCTCCTACGAGCAGTACTTC. Its protein is CARRDTGGVSYEQYF.

The chain links TRBV5-1 to TRBJ2-2; D gene ambiguous. This CDR3 spans 15 amino acids. Germline V gene sequence: CDR1 SGHRS, CDR2 YFSETQ. The V and J ends lost 4 bases and 5 bases respectively, with 15 bases between them. CDR3: CASSLDLTGTGELFF. CDR3 nucleotides: TGCGCCAGCAGCCTGGACCTAACTGGAACCGGGGAGCTGTTTTTT.

The chain combines TRBV29-1 with TRBJ2-2, with 10 bases fitting TRBD1. The CDR3 contains 15 residues. Germline assignment: CDR1 SQVTM and CDR2 ANQGSEA. Trimming removed 4 bases from V and 7 bases from J; junction bases left unmatched: 9. The CDR3 DNA sequence: TGCAGCGTTGGAATGGGACAGGGGAGGATCGGGGAGCTGTTTTTT. It translates to CSVGMGQGRIGELFF.

This clone was counted a single time. The V and J genes are TRBV2 and TRBJ2-3; 7 bases agree with TRBD2. Germline V gene data show CDR1 as SNHLY and CDR2 as FYNNEI. Trimming removed 2 bases from V and 1 base from J; junction bases left unmatched: 3. This CDR3 has 15 amino acids. The DNA for the CDR3 is TGTGCCAGCAGTGAATTTACTAGCGGCACAGATACGCAGTATTTT. Protein product: CASSEFTSGTDTQYF.